This T cell receptor (beta chain) was captured by sequencing in a study of blood T cell repertoires in COVID-19 (dated by TCRdb to 2020 to 2022). In the study overall: Samples covering the acute and convalescent phases of COVID-19 were provided by collaborators in the United States, Italy and Spain. The material from the prospective study consisted of cDNA or gDNA derived from T cells, B-cell-depleted T cells, or PBMCs. Deeply sampled blood TCRbeta repertoires from subjects exposed to, actively infected with, or recovered from COVID-19 were included in the dataset. A freely available public database, intended as a resource for researchers studying the immune response to SARS-CoV-2, is where the repertoires were released. The samples were drawn from the first 160 participants of the ongoing ImmuneRACE study and from 1,254 subjects provided by 6 global collaborators. Sample metadata almost always included a de-identified subject ID, COVID-19 status, age in years and sex. Where HLA class I and class II types were available, the types were taken from metadata supplied by the sample provider, not from assay-based typing.

The immunoSEQ Assay, a bias-controlled multiplex PCR, was used to amplify TCRbeta CDR3 regions from genomic DNA. Concerning the study's data processing: Within the assay, amplification of reference gene primers was used to estimate how many nucleated cells each sample contained. To quantify the absolute abundance of each unique TCRbeta CDR3 rearrangement, sequence reads were collapsed and filtered. For each sample, productive Simpson clonality was calculated as the square root of Simpson's diversity index across productive rearrangements. Held by TCRdb, this immuneACCESS table contains in-frame sequences only and omits some clones. Under half of the omission traces to an unresolved V gene where checked; the cause of the rest is unknown. The V and J calls and the clone size are those of that table, but D and trimming were determined from the DNA. In this sample the table shows around 58,000 clones, 90% of which occur a single time. Roughly an eighth of the sample comes from the top ten.

The collaborating institutions used their own protocols to collect whole blood in K2EDTA tubes. For TCRbeta analysis, collaborators shipped samples as frozen whole blood, isolated PBMCs, or DNA extracted from either of those sample types. Turning to this clone: It lacks a known antigen. One end of the junction varies from germline; a read error may be responsible.

What the study reported, not specific to this receptor: How much clinical and demographic metadata was included differed by source and by participant, and the metadata was provided uncurated.

CDR1 and CDR2 were assigned from the germline V gene as LGHNA and YNFKEQ. The CDR3 measures 11 amino acids from cysteine to phenylalanine. Just the 33-base CDR3 DNA is kept, in frame starting at base 1. Input material: peripheral blood. In this chain, TRBV4-2 is recombined with TRBJ2-3, with the D gene not confidently named. This clonotype was obtained from a man aged 60 to 69 with active COVID-19. The DNA reads TGTGCCAGCAGCCACGGAATGGAACTATTTTTT. This yields the protein CASSHGMELFF.